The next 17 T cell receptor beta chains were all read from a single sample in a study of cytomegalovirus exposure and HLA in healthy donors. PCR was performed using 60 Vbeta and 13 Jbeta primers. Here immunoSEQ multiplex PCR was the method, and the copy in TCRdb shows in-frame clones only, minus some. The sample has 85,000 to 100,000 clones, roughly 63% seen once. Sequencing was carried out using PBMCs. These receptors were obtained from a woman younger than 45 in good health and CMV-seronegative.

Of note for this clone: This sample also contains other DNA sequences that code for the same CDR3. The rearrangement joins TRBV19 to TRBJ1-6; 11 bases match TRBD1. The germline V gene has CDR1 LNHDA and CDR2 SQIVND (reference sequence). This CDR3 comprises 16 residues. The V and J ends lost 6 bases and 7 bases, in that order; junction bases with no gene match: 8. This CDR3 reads CASRVSDRGRNSPLHF. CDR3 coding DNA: TGTGCCAGTAGAGTCTCGGACAGGGGGCGGAATTCACCCCTCCACTTT.

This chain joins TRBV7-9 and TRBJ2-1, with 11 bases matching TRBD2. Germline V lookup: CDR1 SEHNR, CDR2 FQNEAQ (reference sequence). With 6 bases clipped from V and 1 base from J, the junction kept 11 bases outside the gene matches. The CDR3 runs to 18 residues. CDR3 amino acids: CASRPGASGRPSYNEQFF. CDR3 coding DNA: TGTGCCAGCAGACCCGGGGCTAGCGGGAGGCCTTCCTACAATGAGCAGTTCTTC.

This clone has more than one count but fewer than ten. The CDR3 bases are TGTGCCATCAAGACGGGACTAGCGATTAACACCGGGGAGCTGTTTTTT. This translates into CAIKTGLAINTGELFF. The rearrangement links TRBV10-3 to TRBJ2-2; 10 nucleotides match TRBD2. Germline V lookup: CDR1 ENHRY, CDR2 SYGVKD. The CDR3 is made up of 16 amino acids. V was pared by 7 bases and J by 2 bases, with 7 bases of the junction left unmatched.

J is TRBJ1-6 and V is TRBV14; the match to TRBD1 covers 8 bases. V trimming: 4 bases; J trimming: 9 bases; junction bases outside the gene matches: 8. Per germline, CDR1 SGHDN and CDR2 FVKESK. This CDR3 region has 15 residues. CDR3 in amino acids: CASSPGTGGLSPLHF. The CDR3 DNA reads TGTGCCAGCAGCCCCGGGACAGGCGGTCTTTCACCCCTCCACTTT.

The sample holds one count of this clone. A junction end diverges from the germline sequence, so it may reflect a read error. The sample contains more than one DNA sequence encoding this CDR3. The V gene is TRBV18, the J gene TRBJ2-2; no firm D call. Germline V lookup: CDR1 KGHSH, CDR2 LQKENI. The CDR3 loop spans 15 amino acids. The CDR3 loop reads CASSPPNRYTGELFF. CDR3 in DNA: TGCGCCAGCTCACCACCGAACAGATACACCGGGGAGCTGTTTTTT.

The CDR3 coding sequence is TGCGCCAGCAGCGGACAGGGAGCGAACACCGGGGAGCTGTTTTTT. Translated: CASSGQGANTGELFF. The chain combines TRBV5-1 with TRBJ2-2, with 8 bases identical to TRBD1. V trimming: 4 bases; J trimming: 0 bases; junction bases outside the gene matches: 2. There are 15 residues in the CDR3. The germline V gene has CDR1 SGHRS and CDR2 YFSETQ.

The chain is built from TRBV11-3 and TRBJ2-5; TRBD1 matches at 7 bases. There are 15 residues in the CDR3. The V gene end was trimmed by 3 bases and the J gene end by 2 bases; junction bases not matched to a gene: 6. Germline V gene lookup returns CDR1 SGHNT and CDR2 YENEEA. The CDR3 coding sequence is TGTGCCAGCAGCTTCTCCGGGACAGAGCAAGAGACCCAGTACTTC. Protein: CASSFSGTEQETQYF.

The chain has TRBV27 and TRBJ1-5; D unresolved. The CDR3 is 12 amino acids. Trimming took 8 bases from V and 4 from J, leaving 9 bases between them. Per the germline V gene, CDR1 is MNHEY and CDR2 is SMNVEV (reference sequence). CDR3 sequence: CASGSPNQPQHF. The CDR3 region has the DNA TGTGCCAGCGGTTCTCCTAATCAGCCCCAGCATTTT.

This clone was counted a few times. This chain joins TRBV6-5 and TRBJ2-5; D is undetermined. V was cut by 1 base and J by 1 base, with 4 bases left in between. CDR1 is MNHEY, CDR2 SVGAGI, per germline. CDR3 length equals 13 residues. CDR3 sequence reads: CASSYYSQETQYF. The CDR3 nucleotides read TGTGCCAGCAGTTACTACAGCCAAGAGACCCAGTACTTC.

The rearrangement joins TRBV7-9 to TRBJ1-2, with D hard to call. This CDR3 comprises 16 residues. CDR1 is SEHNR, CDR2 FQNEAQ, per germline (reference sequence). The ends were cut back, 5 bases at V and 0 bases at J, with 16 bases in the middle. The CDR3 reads CASSPIWAATNYGYTF. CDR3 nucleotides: TGTGCCAGCAGCCCCATTTGGGCAGCCACTAACTATGGCTACACCTTC.

In DNA, the CDR3 is TGTGCCAGCAGCGTAGATAATGCGGGAGGGCTCGAGACCCAGTACTTC. It is translated as CASSVDNAGGLETQYF. The V call is TRBV9, the J call TRBJ2-5; 9 bases agree with TRBD2. CDR3 length equals 16 residues. Germline trimming cut 0 bases from V and 5 bases from J; bases unmatched to any gene: 8. CDR1 and CDR2 (germline): SGDLS, YYNGEE.

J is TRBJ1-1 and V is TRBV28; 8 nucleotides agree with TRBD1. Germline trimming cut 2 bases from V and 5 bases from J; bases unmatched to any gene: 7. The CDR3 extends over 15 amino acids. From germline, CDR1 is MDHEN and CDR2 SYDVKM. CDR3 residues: CASSLPGGAGTEAFF. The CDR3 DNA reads TGTGCCAGCAGTTTACCAGGGGGCGCGGGGACTGAAGCTTTCTTT.

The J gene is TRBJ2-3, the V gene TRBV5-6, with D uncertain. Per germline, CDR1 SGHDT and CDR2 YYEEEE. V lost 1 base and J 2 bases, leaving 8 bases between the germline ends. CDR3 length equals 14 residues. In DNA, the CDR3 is TGTGCCAGCAGCTTGTCCCGCTACACAGATACGCAGTATTTT. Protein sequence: CASSLSRYTDTQYF.

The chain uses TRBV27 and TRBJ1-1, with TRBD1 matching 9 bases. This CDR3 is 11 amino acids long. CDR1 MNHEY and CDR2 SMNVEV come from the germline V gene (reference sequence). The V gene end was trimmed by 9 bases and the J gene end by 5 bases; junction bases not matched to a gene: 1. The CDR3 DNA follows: TGTGCCAGTGGACAGGGGACTGAAGCTTTCTTT. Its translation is CASGQGTEAFF.

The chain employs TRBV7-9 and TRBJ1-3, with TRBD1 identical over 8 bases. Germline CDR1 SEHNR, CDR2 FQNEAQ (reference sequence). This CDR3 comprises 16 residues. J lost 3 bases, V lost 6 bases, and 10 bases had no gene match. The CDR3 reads CASSPDRVVFGNTIYF. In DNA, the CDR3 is TGTGCCAGCAGTCCGGACAGGGTCGTCTTTGGAAACACCATATATTTT.

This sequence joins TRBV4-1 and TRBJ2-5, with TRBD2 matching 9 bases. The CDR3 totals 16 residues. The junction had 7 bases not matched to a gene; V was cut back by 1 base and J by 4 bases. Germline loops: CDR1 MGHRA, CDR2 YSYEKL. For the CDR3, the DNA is TGCGCCAGCAGCCAAGGTAGTAGCGGGAGTCGAGAGACCCAGTACTTC. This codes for CASSQGSSGSRETQYF.

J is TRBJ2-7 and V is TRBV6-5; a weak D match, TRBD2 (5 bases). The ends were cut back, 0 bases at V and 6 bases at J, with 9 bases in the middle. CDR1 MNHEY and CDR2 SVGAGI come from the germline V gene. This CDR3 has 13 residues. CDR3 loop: CASSYSSGVEQYF. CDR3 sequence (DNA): TGTGCCAGCAGTTACTCGTCCGGGGTCGAGCAGTACTTC.